A single sample is the source of the 32 T cell receptor beta chains below, sequenced in a study of CD8+ T cells in alopecia areata (dated by TCRdb to the late 2010s). The label giving this sample's time point can be read as: around 4 weeks on oral tofacitinib. Explained via the paper, the treatment or condition label denotes: oral pan-JAK inhibitor, 5-10 mg twice daily. Library method: the immunoSEQ multiplex PCR assay. For TCR sequencing, RNA was extracted from every sample and reverse transcribed into cDNA to serve as template. In TCRdb, the immuneACCESS table is reduced to in-frame sequences with V and J assigned. These tables do not hold every clone; where another copy was compared, an unresolved V gene accounts for under half, and the others remain unexplained. The sample table contains about 190,000 clones; only one count was recorded for 60% of them. Around 0.69% of the sample comes from the top ten.

Sequencing used CD4+ T cells sorted from blood, obtained at week 4, from a patient treated with tofacitinib. Receptors originate from a human donor with alopecia areata.

This clone was counted many times. The chain links TRBV5-1 to TRBJ1-2, with a tentative D call TRBD1 (5 bases). Trimming shortened V by 3 bases and J by 7 bases, and 13 bases separated the two germline ends. Germline values: CDR1 SGHRS, CDR2 YFSETQ. This CDR3 region has 13 residues. CDR3: CASSSQGSGGYTF. CDR3 coding DNA: TGCGCCAGCAGCTCTCAGGGTTCGGGTGGCTACACCTTC.

The rearrangement uses TRBV29-1 and TRBJ2-7; D unclear. Germline V gene data show CDR1 as SQVTM and CDR2 as ANQGSEA. The CDR3 contains 13 residues. V lost 1 base, J lost 3 bases, and 10 bases lay in between. CDR3 sequence: CSVEVGGRYEQYF. CDR3 coding DNA: TGCAGCGTTGAAGTTGGCGGTCGCTACGAGCAGTACTTC.

This clone was observed a single time. The chain couples TRBV5-1 to TRBJ2-1; no definite D call. This CDR3 has 12 residues. Per the germline V gene, CDR1 is SGHRS and CDR2 is YFSETQ. The germline V and J ends were trimmed by 0 bases and 5 bases, with 3 bases remaining between them. For the CDR3, the DNA is TGCGCCAGCAGCTTGGTTGACAATGAGCAGTTCTTC. Translated: CASSLVDNEQFF.

Only a few counts were recorded for this clone. The chain carries TRBV7-9 and TRBJ2-7, with D possibly matching TRBD1 (6 bases). This CDR3 is built from 16 residues. V was pared by 4 bases and J by 6 bases, with 22 bases between. Germline values: CDR1 SEHNR, CDR2 FQNEAQ (reference sequence). The CDR3: CASSSLTGGPMAEQYF. The DNA for the CDR3 is TGTGCCAGCAGCTCCTTGACAGGAGGTCCTATGGCCGAGCAGTACTTC.

V gene TRBV29-1 combines with J gene TRBJ1-2, with unresolved D. CDR3 length: 10 amino acids. Trimming shortened V by 1 base and J by 7 bases, and 4 bases separated the two germline ends. Germline V gene lookup returns CDR1 SQVTM and CDR2 ANQGSEA. CDR3 bases: TGCAGCGTTGAAGGGGGTGGCTACACCTTC. Translating it yields CSVEGGGYTF.

This rearrangement joins TRBV7-2 to TRBJ1-1; D uncertain. V dropped 5 bases and J dropped 0 bases, with 13 bases sitting between them. The germline CDR1 and CDR2 sequences are SGHTA and FQGNSA. This CDR3 is built from 15 residues. The CDR3 DNA reads TGTGCCAGCAGCCCCGCGCTAGGGATGAACACTGAAGCTTTCTTT. Residues: CASSPALGMNTEAFF.

The chain uses TRBV29-1 and TRBJ2-5, with D perhaps TRBD2 (6 bases). The CDR3 contains 13 residues. Trimming cost V 7 bases and J 5 bases, with 17 bases left between them. Germline CDR1 and CDR2: SQVTM and ANQGSEA. In DNA, the CDR3 is TGCAGCGGCCGGGCCAGCCGGGGGGAGACCCAGTACTTC. This gives the protein CSGRASRGETQYF.

This clone appeared once. This specimen includes other DNA sequences encoding the same CDR3. The chain couples TRBV7-3 to TRBJ2-1, with no clear D. Deletions cut 1 base from V and 0 bases from J, with 10 bases between. This CDR3 contains 16 residues. CDR1 and CDR2 (germline): SGHTA, FQGTGA. CDR3 sequence: CASSLIGGSSYNEQFF. The CDR3 DNA follows: TGTGCCAGCAGCTTAATCGGCGGTAGCTCCTACAATGAGCAGTTCTTC.

The chain employs TRBV29-1 and TRBJ2-6; the D gene is possibly TRBD2 (5 bases). Germline values: CDR1 SQVTM, CDR2 ANQGSEA. This CDR3 contains 15 residues. The V end lost 5 bases, the J end lost 0 bases, and 11 bases lay between the germline ends. The CDR3 nucleotides are TGCAGCGTTCGGGGTAGCTTCTCTGGGGCCAACGTCCTGACTTTC. This codes for CSVRGSFSGANVLTF.

This chain connects TRBV23-1 to TRBJ2-4; D may be TRBD1 (5 bases). TRBV23-1 is recorded as an ORF, its role being uncertain. The CDR3 spans 11 residues. Trimming took off 7 bases at V and 8 bases at J, with 9 bases between the two ends. CDR3 sequence (DNA): TGCGCCAGCATCATCAGGGACATTCAGTACTTC. This codes for CASIIRDIQYF.

This clone was detected a few times. CDR3 bases: TGTGCCATCAGCACAATCGGGGCCGGACGATACTCTGGAAACACCATATATTTT. Encoded protein: CAISTIGAGRYSGNTIYF. The gene calls are TRBV10-3 and TRBJ1-3; D is perhaps TRBD1 (5 bases). Looked up from germline, CDR1 is ENHRY and CDR2 is SYGVKD. The germline V and J ends were trimmed by 6 bases and 0 bases, with 21 bases remaining between them. CDR3 length: 18 amino acids.

In DNA form, the CDR3 reads TGTGCCTGGAGTCCCCAGGTTATTAACTACGAGCAGTACTTC. Translation: CAWSPQVINYEQYF. The chain is built from TRBV30 and TRBJ2-7; D is undetermined. The CDR3 runs to 14 residues. Deletions cut 2 bases from V and 3 bases from J, with 14 bases between. In germline, CDR1 is GTSNPN, CDR2 SVGIG (reference sequence).

V gene TRBV18 combines with J gene TRBJ1-1; TRBD1 matches at 7 bases. V lost 0 bases to trimming and J lost 1 base; unmatched junction nucleotides: 8. Per the germline V gene, CDR1 is KGHSH and CDR2 is LQKENI. The CDR3 totals 17 residues. For the CDR3, the DNA is TGTGCCAGCTCACCACCTAACAGGGGCAGGTCGAACACTGAAGCTTTCTTT. Protein sequence: CASSPPNRGRSNTEAFF. The variable domain in full, completed from reference TRBV18 and TRBJ1-1, reads NAGVMQNPRHLVRRRGQEARLRCSPMKGHSHVYWYRQLPEEGLKFMVYLQKENIIDESGMPKERFSAEFPKEGPSILRIQQVVRGDSAAYFCASSPPNRGRSNTEAFFGQGTRLTVV.

The CDR3 DNA reads TGTGCCAGCAACAAGGACAGGGGGCGATATGGCTACACCTTC. This encodes CASNKDRGRYGYTF. This sequence joins TRBV2 and TRBJ1-2, with 11 bases matching TRBD1. Germline CDR1 is SNHLY and CDR2 is FYNNEI. CDR3 length: 14 amino acids. Trimming took 7 bases from V and 5 from J; bases not matched to a gene: 6. Full variable domain (remainder filled in from reference TRBV2 and TRBJ1-2): EPEVTQTPSHQVTQMGQEVILRCVPISNHLYFYWYRQILGQKVEFLVSFYNNEISEKSEIFDDQFSVERPDGSNFTLKIRSTKLEDSAMYFCASNKDRGRYGYTFGSGTRLTVV.

The chain links TRBV28 to TRBJ2-7, with D maybe TRBD2 (5 bases). The germline CDR1 and CDR2 sequences are MDHEN and SYDVKM. There are 15 residues in the CDR3. Trimming cost V 5 bases and J 1 base, with 15 bases left between them. The CDR3 protein is CASSPYREPSYEQYF. CDR3 nucleotide sequence: TGTGCCAGCAGTCCATACCGGGAACCTTCCTACGAGCAGTACTTC.

This chain connects TRBV27 to TRBJ2-7, with D possibly matching TRBD1 (5 bases). CDR3 length: 15 amino acids. CDR1 MNHEY and CDR2 SMNVEV come from the germline V gene (reference sequence). V lost 6 bases and J 0 bases, leaving 15 bases between the germline ends. CDR3 coding DNA: TGTGCCAGCAGAAGTAGACAGCAGAGCTCCTACGAGCAGTACTTC. This gives the protein CASRSRQQSSYEQYF.

This chain joins TRBV11-1 and TRBJ2-5, with D tentatively TRBD2 (5 bases). CDR1 and CDR2 (germline): SGHAT, FQDESV (reference sequence). V was pared by 3 bases and J by 5 bases, with 10 bases between. The CDR3 is 13 amino acids. CDR3 in amino acids: CASSFSQRETQYF. The CDR3 bases are TGTGCCAGCAGCTTTTCCCAGCGGGAGACCCAGTACTTC.

The chain joins TRBV4-2 to TRBJ2-7; TRBD1 matches 10 bases. V shed 1 base, J shed 3 bases, and the junction held 9 bases outside the gene matches. CDR1 LGHNA and CDR2 YNFKEQ come from the germline V gene. This CDR3 spans 17 amino acids. CDR3: CASSQGAGDRGNYEQYF. The CDR3, as DNA: TGTGCCAGCAGCCAAGGGGCAGGGGACAGGGGTAACTACGAGCAGTACTTC.

The chain links TRBV5-1 to TRBJ1-5, with D hard to call. V was pared by 5 bases and J by 0 bases, with 6 bases between. Germline CDR1 reads SGHRS; CDR2 reads YFSETQ. The CDR3 consists of 13 residues. The CDR3 reads CASRRDSNQPQHF. CDR3 bases: TGCGCCAGCAGGAGGGATAGCAATCAGCCCCAGCATTTT.

This rearrangement joins TRBV7-9 to TRBJ2-6; tentatively, D is TRBD1 (5 bases). Germline loops: CDR1 SEHNR, CDR2 FQNEAQ (reference sequence). This CDR3 comprises 15 residues. The germline V and J ends were trimmed by 8 bases and 0 bases, with 11 bases remaining between them. The CDR3 sequence: CASRPRDSGANVLTF. The CDR3 bases are TGTGCCAGCCGTCCCAGGGACTCTGGGGCCAACGTCCTGACTTTC. Drawing the rest from reference TRBV7-9 and TRBJ2-6, the complete variable domain is DTGVSQNPRHKITKRGQNVTFRCDPISEHNRLYWYRQTLGQGPEFLTYFQNEAQLEKSRLLSDRFSAERPKGSFSTLEIQRTEQGDSAMYLCASRPRDSGANVLTFGAGSRLTVL.

The V call is TRBV30, the J call TRBJ1-1; D is undetermined. Trimming shortened V by 7 bases and J by 0 bases, and 15 bases separated the two germline ends. Germline V gives CDR1 GTSNPN, CDR2 SVGIG (reference sequence). CDR3 length equals 14 residues. As DNA, the CDR3 is TGTGCCTCCTCGAGGGCAGCTTTGAACACTGAAGCTTTCTTT. This gives the protein CASSRAALNTEAFF.

The chain uses TRBV7-2 and TRBJ2-2, with D uncertain. CDR1 is SGHTA, CDR2 FQGNSA, per germline. This CDR3 region has 11 residues. Trimming stripped 4 bases from V and 6 bases from J, with 3 bases between. This chain's CDR3 is CASSYPGELFF. CDR3 DNA: TGTGCCAGCAGCTACCCCGGGGAGCTGTTTTTT.

The chain uses TRBV6-6 and TRBJ2-1; D perhaps matches TRBD1 (5 bases). The CDR3 consists of 14 residues. V lost 2 bases and J lost 7, with 12 bases in between. CDR1 is MNHNY, CDR2 SVGAGI, per germline (reference sequence). CDR3 nucleotides: TGTGCCAGCAGTTACACACAGGAGAGGAATGAGCAGTTCTTC. This codes for CASSYTQERNEQFF.

The CDR3 nucleotides are TGTGCCAGTAACAGCCAGGGGGCTGGAAACACCATATATTTT. Its translation is CASNSQGAGNTIYF. The chain employs TRBV19 and TRBJ1-3; 7 nucleotides line up with TRBD1. The germline gives CDR1 LNHDA, CDR2 SQIVND (reference sequence). The length of the CDR3 is 14 residues. Trimming took 7 bases from V and 2 from J; bases not matched to a gene: 5.

The chain links TRBV18 to TRBJ2-5; 8 nucleotides match TRBD2. The CDR3 is 16 amino acids. CDR1 KGHSH and CDR2 LQKENI come from the germline V gene. The V gene end was trimmed by 0 bases and the J gene end by 2 bases; junction bases not matched to a gene: 5. CDR3 DNA sequence: TGTGCCAGCTCACCACCGTCCGGGAGGGGGCAAGAGACCCAGTACTTC. Its protein is CASSPPSGRGQETQYF.

This sequence joins TRBV5-4 and TRBJ2-1; possibly TRBD2 for D (5 bases). In germline, CDR1 is SGHNT, CDR2 YYREEE (reference sequence). This CDR3 region has 16 residues. Trimming cost V 1 base and J 2 bases, with 13 bases left between them. For the CDR3, the DNA is TGTGCCAGCAGCTTGATGAGCGGAAGAGCCTACAATGAGCAGTTCTTC. Residues: CASSLMSGRAYNEQFF.

The chain recombines TRBV2 with TRBJ2-5; D remains unclear. The V end was cut by 6 bases, the J end by 4 bases, with 6 bases between. The CDR3 has 11 residues. CDR1 and CDR2 (germline): SNHLY, FYNNEI. CDR3 sequence (DNA): TGTGCCAGCAGCCCTGGAGAGACCCAGTACTTC. Protein: CASSPGETQYF.

The V gene is TRBV11-2, the J gene TRBJ2-3; D is undetermined. Per germline, CDR1 SGHAT and CDR2 FQNNGV. Trimming pared 5 bases from V and 5 bases from J, leaving 14 bases between. This CDR3 contains 14 residues. CDR3 residues: CASSAVLMKDTQYF. The CDR3 nucleotides read TGTGCCAGCAGCGCCGTACTTATGAAAGATACGCAGTATTTT.

This clone has more than one count but fewer than ten. This chain uses TRBV29-1 with TRBJ2-1; a weak D match, TRBD1 (5 bases). There are 13 residues in the CDR3. Germline assignment: CDR1 SQVTM and CDR2 ANQGSEA. Trimming left V 5 bases short and J 10 bases short, with 18 bases between. The CDR3 DNA follows: TGCAGCGTTCGCCCCCAACAGGTTGCGGAGCAGTTCTTC. Translating gives CSVRPQQVAEQFF.

This clone was counted only a few times. In the same sample, other DNA sequences code for this CDR3. V is TRBV29-1 and J is TRBJ2-5; D may be TRBD1 or TRBD2 (5 bases each). V gave up 4 bases and J gave up 3 bases, with 6 bases separating them. Per the germline V gene, CDR1 is SQVTM and CDR2 is ANQGSEA. This CDR3 spans 11 amino acids. The CDR3 spells CSVVGEETQYF. The CDR3 nucleotides read TGCAGCGTTGTGGGGGAAGAGACCCAGTACTTC.

The genes are TRBV11-2 and TRBJ2-1; the match to TRBD2 covers 10 bases. The V gene end was trimmed by 2 bases and the J gene end by 10 bases; junction bases not matched to a gene: 5. Germline V gene lookup returns CDR1 SGHAT and CDR2 FQNNGV. CDR3 size: 14 residues. The CDR3 spells CASSLRLAGEEQFF. The CDR3 DNA is TGTGCCAGCAGCTTAAGGCTAGCGGGAGAAGAGCAGTTCTTC. Drawing the rest from reference TRBV11-2 and TRBJ2-1, the complete variable domain is EAGVAQSPRYKIIEKRQSVAFWCNPISGHATLYWYQQILGQGPKLLIQFQNNGVVDDSQLPKDRFSAERLKGVDSTLKIQPAKLEDSAVYLCASSLRLAGEEQFFGPGTRLTVL.

This clone was counted only a few times. The chain joins TRBV29-1 to TRBJ2-3; a possible D gene is TRBD1 (6 bases). Trimming removed 6 bases from V and 1 base from J, with 23 bases in between. Germline V gene sequence: CDR1 SQVTM, CDR2 ANQGSEA. The CDR3 totals 17 residues. CDR3 coding DNA: TGCAGCGTCGCAAACCCCGCCGGGACAATACGCACAGATACGCAGTATTTT. Residues: CSVANPAGTIRTDTQYF.